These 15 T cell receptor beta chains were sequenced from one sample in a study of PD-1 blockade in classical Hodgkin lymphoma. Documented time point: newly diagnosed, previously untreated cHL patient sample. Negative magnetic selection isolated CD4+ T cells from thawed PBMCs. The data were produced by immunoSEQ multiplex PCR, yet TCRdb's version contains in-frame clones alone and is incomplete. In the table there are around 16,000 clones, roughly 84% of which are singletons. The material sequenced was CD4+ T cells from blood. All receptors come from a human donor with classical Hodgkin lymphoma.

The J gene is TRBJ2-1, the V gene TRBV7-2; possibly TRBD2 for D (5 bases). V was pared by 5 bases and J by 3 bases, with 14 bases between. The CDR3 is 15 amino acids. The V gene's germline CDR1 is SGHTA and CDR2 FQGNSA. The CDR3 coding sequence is TGTGCCAGCAGCAGTGCCGGCGGGCACTACAATGAGCAGTTCTTC. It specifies CASSSAGGHYNEQFF.

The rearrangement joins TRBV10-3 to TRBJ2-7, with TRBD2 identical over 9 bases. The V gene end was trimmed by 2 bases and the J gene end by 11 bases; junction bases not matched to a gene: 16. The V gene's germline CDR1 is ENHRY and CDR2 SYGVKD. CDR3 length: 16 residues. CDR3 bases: TGTGCCATCAGTGAGCCCATCTCCGGGACTAGCAATTGGGAGTACTTC. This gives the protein CAISEPISGTSNWEYF.

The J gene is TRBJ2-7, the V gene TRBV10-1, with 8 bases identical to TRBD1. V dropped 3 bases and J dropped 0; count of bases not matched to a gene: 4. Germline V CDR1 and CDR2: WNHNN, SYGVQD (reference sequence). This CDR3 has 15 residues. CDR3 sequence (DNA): TGCGCCAGCAGTGAAGGACAGGGAAGCTCCTACGAGCAGTACTTC. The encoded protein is CASSEGQGSSYEQYF.

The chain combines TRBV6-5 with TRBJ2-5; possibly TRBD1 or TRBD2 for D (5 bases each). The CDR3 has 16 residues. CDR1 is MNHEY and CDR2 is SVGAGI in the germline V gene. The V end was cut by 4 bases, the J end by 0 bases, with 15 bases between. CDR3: CASSLTGTLYQETQYF. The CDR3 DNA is TGTGCCAGCAGTTTAACCGGGACCTTGTACCAAGAGACCCAGTACTTC.

The CDR3 sequence is CASSLAGSGTDTQYF. In DNA, the CDR3 is TGTGCCAGCAGCCTAGCGGGGTCTGGCACAGATACGCAGTATTTT. The rearrangement uses TRBV5-4 and TRBJ2-3; 9 positions agree with TRBD2. J gave up 1 base and V 4 bases, and 4 bases lay outside the gene matches. This CDR3 is built from 15 residues. Germline CDR1 and CDR2: SGHNT and YYREEE (reference sequence).

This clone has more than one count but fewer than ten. Here the CDR3 reads CASSLELVWDEQFF. CDR3 bases: TGTGCCAGCAGCTTAGAACTAGTCTGGGATGAGCAGTTCTTC. The gene calls are TRBV7-9 and TRBJ2-1; maybe TRBD2 (5 bases). V was clipped by 1 base and J by 8 bases, with 12 bases between them. Germline-derived CDR1 and CDR2 are SEHNR and FQNEAQ (reference sequence). The CDR3 runs to 14 residues.

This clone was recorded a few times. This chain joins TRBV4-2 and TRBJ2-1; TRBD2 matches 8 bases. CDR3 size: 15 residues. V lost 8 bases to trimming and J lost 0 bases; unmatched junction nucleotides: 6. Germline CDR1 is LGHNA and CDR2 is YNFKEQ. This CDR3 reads CASRPSGSSYNEQFF. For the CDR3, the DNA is TGTGCCAGCCGGCCGAGCGGGAGCTCCTACAATGAGCAGTTCTTC.

CDR3 coding DNA: TGTGCCAGCAGTTATTCAGGGACATCCTACGAGCAGTACTTC. Encoded protein: CASSYSGTSYEQYF. This chain links TRBV6-6 with TRBJ2-7, with D perhaps matching TRBD1 (6 bases). V was shortened by 3 bases and J by 1 base, with 10 bases between the two germline ends. Germline CDR1 and CDR2: MNHNY and SVGAGI (reference sequence). This CDR3 has 14 residues.

The CDR3 protein is CASSQWGIPYLSSYNEQFF. Written as DNA, the CDR3 is TGTGCCAGCAGCCAATGGGGCATCCCCTACCTGAGCTCCTACAATGAGCAGTTCTTC. The chain joins TRBV5-6 to TRBJ2-1, with D perhaps TRBD1 (5 bases). The germline gives CDR1 SGHDT, CDR2 YYEEEE. Trimming removed 4 bases at V and 0 bases at J, with 23 bases between. The CDR3 is 19 residues long.

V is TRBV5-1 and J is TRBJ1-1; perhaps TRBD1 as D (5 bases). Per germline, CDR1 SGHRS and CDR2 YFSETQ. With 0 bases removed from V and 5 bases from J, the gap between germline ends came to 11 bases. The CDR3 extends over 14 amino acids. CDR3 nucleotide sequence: TGCGCCAGCAGCTTGGGCAGGGAATTGACTGAAGCTTTCTTT. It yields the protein CASSLGRELTEAFF.

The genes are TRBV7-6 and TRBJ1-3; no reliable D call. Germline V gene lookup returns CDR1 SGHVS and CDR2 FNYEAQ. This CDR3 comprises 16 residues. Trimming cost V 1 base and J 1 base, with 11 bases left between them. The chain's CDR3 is CASSLGPSISGNTIYF. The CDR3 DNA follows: TGTGCCAGCAGCTTAGGACCGAGTATATCTGGAAACACCATATATTTT.

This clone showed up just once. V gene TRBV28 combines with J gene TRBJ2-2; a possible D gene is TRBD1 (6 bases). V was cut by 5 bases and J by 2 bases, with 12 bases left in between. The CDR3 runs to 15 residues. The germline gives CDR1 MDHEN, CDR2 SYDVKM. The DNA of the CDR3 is TGTGCCAGCAGTCCAGGGGACATAAACACCGGGGAGCTGTTTTTT. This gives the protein CASSPGDINTGELFF.

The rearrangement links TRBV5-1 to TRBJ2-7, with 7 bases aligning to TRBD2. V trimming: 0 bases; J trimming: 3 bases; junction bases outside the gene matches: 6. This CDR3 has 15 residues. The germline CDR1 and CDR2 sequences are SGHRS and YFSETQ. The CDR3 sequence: CASSLEAGAHYEQYF. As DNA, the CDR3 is TGCGCCAGCAGCTTGGAGGCGGGAGCCCACTACGAGCAGTACTTC.

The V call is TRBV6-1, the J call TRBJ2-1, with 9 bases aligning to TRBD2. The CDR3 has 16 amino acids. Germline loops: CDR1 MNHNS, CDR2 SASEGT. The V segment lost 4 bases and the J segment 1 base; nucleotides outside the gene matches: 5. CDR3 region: CASSVISGSSYNEQFF. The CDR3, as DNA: TGTGCCAGCAGTGTGATTAGCGGGAGTTCCTACAATGAGCAGTTCTTC.

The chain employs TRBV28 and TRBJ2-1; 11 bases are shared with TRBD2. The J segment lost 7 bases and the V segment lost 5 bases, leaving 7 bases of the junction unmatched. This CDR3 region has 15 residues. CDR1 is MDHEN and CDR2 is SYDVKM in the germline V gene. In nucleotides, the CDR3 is TGTGCCAGCAGTGTGATTAGCGGGAGGGTTAATGAGCAGTTCTTC. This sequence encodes CASSVISGRVNEQFF. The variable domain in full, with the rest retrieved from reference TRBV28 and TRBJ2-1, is DVKVTQSSRYLVKRTGEKVFLECVQDMDHENMFWYRQDPGLGLRLIYFSYDVKMKEKGDIPEGYSVSREKKERFSLILESASTNQTSMYLCASSVISGRVNEQFFGPGTRLTVL.